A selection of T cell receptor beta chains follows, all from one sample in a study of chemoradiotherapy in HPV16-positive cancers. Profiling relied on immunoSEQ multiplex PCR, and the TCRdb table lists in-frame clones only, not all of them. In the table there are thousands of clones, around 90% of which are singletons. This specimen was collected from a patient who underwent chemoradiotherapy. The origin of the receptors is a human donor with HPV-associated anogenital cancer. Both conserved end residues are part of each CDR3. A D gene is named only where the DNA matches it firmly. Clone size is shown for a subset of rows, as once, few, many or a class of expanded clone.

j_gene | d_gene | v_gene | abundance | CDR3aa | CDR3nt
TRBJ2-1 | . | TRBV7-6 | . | CASSLERARGEQFF | TGTGCCAGCAGCTTAGAGCGGGCTAGGGGTGAGCAGTTCTTC
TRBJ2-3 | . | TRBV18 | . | CASSASASTDTQYF | TGTGCCAGCTCAGCCAGTGCTAGCACAGATACGCAGTATTTT
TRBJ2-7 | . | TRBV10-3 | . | CAISEVAYEQYF | TGTGCCATCAGTGAGGTGGCGTACGAGCAGTACTTC
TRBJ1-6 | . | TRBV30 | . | CAWRVGGRHSPLHF | TGTGCCTGGAGGGTCGGAGGGAGGCATTCACCCCTCCACTTT
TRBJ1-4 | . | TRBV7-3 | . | CASSLRRGNEKLFF | TGTGCCAGCAGCTTAAGGAGGGGGAATGAAAAACTGTTTTTT
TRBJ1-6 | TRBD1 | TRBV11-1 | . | CASSQGAGQNSPLHF | TGTGCCAGTTCACAGGGGGCCGGTCAGAATTCACCCCTCCACTTT
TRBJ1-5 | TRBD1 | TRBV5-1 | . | CASSLGTGGSNQPQHF | TGCGCCAGCAGCTTGGGGACAGGGGGTAGCAATCAGCCCCAGCATTTT
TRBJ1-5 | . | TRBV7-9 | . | CASSFAGATVGQPQHF | TGTGCCAGCAGCTTCGCAGGGGCGACGGTTGGGCAGCCCCAGCATTTT
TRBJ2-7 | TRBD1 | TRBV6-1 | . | CASSERVGGQGIGEQYF | TGTGCCAGCAGTGAACGAGTTGGGGGACAGGGGATCGGCGAGCAGTACTTC
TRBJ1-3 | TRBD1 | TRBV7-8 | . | CASSLTEQGRINTIYF | TGTGCCAGCAGCTTAACGGAACAGGGGAGGATTAACACCATATATTTT
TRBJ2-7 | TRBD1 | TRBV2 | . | CATRDRYPYEQYF | TGTGCCACCCGGGACAGGTACCCCTACGAGCAGTACTTC
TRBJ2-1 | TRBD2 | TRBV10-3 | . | CAISESTRRLAGGDEQFF | TGTGCCATCAGTGAGTCGACTCGCAGACTAGCGGGAGGGGATGAGCAGTTCTTC
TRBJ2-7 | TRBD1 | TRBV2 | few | CASSVLGQGASSYEQYF | TGTGCCAGCAGTGTCCTCGGACAGGGGGCGAGCTCCTACGAGCAGTACTTC
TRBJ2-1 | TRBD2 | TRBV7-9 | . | CASSAGLAGGVGQFF | TGTGCCAGCAGCGCCGGACTAGCGGGGGGCGTAGGGCAGTTCTTC
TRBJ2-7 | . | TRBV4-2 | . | CASSQDPGAQYEQYF | TGTGCCAGCAGCCAAGATCCCGGGGCCCAATACGAGCAGTACTTC
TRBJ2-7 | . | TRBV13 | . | CASSPWTESFEQYF | TGTGCCAGCAGCCCCTGGACAGAATCTTTCGAGCAGTACTTC
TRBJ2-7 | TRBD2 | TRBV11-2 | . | CASSSTSGGPSSYEQYF | TGTGCCAGCAGTTCGACTAGCGGGGGGCCGAGCTCCTACGAGCAGTACTTC
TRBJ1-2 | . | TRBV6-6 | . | CANSYSTPTGYTF | TGTGCCAACAGTTACTCGACCCCTACTGGCTACACCTTC
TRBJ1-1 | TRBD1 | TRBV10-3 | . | CATETGGNTEAFF | TGTGCCACCGAGACAGGGGGGAACACTGAAGCTTTCTTT
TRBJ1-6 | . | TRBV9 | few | CASSVDVLASSPLHF | TGTGCCAGCAGCGTAGATGTTTTAGCCTCCTCACCCCTCCACTTT
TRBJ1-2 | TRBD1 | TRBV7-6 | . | CASSLAQTGLVTF | TGTGCCAGCAGCTTAGCCCAGACAGGGTTGGTAACCTTC
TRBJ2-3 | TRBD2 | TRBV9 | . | CASSVGLAGGTDTQYF | TGTGCCAGCAGCGTAGGTTTGGCGGGGGGCACAGATACGCAGTATTTT
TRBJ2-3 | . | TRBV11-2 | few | CASSHQQGRIGDTQYF | TGTGCCAGCAGCCACCAACAGGGTCGGATCGGGGATACGCAGTATTTT
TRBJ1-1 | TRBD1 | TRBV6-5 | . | CASRTPDRGNTEAFF | TGTGCCAGCAGAACCCCGGACAGGGGGAACACTGAAGCTTTCTTT
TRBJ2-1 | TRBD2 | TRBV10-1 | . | CASAPSGILEQFF | TGCGCCAGCGCCCCTAGCGGGATTCTTGAGCAGTTCTTC
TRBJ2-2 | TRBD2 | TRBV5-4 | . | CASSSLAGGYTGELFF | TGTGCCAGCAGCTCCCTAGCGGGGGGGTACACCGGGGAGCTGTTTTTT
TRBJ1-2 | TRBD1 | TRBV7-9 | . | CASSSGQGGYGYTF | TGTGCCAGCAGCTCGGGACAGGGGGGCTATGGCTACACCTTC
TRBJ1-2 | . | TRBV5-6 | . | CASSSRSGRNYGYTF | TGTGCCAGCAGCTCCCGATCCGGGCGTAACTATGGCTACACCTTC
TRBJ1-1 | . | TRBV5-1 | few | CASSTGYTEAFF | TGCGCCAGCAGCACAGGGTACACTGAAGCTTTCTTT
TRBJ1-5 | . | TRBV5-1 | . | CASSLGGQPNQPQHF | TGCGCCAGCAGCTTGGGGGGGCAGCCCAATCAGCCCCAGCATTTT
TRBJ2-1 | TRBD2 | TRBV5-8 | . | CASRPRLAGGTYNEQFF | TGTGCCAGCAGGCCCAGACTAGCGGGAGGTACCTACAATGAGCAGTTCTTC
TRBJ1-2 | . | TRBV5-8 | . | CASSLVGYGYTF | TGTGCCAGCAGCTTGGTGGGGTATGGCTACACCTTC
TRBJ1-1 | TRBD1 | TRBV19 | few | CASSIDQGVLNTEAFF | TGTGCCAGTAGTATAGACCAGGGGGTATTGAACACTGAAGCTTTCTTT
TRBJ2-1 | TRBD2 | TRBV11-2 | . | CASSPEAGPPRAEQFF | TGTGCCAGCAGCCCCGAAGCGGGACCCCCTAGGGCTGAGCAGTTCTTC
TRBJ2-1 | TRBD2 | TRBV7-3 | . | CASSSPTVTSGNEQFF | TGTGCCAGCAGCTCCCCGACCGTGACTAGCGGCAATGAGCAGTTCTTC
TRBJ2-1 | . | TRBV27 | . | CASSGLLARNEQFF | TGTGCCAGCAGTGGGCTCTTAGCTCGCAATGAGCAGTTCTTC